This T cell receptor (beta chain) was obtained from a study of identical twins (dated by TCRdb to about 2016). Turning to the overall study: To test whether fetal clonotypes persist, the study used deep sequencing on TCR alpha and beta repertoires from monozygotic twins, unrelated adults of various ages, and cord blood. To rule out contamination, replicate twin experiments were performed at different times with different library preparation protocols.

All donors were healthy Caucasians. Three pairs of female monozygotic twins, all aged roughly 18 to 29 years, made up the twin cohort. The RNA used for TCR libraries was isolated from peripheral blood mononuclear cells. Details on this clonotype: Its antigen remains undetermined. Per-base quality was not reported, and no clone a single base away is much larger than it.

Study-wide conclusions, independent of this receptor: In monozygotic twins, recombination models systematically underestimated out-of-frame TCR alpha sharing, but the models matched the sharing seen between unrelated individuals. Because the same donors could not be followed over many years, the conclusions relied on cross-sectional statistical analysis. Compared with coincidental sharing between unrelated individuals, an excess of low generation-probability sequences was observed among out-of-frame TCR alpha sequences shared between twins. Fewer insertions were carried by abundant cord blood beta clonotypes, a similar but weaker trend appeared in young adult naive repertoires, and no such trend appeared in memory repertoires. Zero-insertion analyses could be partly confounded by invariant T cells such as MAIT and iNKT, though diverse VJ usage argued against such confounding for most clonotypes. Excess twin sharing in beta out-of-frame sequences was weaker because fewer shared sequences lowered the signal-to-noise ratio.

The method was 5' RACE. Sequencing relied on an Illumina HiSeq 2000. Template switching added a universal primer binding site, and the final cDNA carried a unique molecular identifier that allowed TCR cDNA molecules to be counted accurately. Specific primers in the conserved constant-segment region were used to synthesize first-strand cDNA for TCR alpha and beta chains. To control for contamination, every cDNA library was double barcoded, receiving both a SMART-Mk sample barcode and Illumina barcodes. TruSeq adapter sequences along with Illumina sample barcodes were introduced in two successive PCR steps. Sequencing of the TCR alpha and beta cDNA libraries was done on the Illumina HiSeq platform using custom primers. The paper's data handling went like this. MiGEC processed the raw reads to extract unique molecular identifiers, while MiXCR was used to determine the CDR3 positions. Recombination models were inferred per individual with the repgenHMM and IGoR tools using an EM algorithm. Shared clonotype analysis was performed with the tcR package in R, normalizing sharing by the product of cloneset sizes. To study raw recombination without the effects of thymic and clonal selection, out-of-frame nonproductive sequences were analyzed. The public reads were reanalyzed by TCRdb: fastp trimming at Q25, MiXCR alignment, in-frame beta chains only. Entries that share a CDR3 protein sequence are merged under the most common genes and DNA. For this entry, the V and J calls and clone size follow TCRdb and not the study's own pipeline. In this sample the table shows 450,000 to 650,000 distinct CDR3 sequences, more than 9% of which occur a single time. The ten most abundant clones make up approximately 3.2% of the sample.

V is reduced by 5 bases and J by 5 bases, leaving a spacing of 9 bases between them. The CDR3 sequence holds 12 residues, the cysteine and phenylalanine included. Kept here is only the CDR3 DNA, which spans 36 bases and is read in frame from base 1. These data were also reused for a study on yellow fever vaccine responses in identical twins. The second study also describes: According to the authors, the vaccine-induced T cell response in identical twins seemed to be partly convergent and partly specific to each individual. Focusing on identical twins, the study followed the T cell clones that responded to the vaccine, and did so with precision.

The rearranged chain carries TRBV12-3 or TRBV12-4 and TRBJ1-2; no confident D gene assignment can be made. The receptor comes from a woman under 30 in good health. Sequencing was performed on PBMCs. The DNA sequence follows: TGTGCCAGCAGTGGCAGGCAGTATGGCTACACCTTC. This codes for CASSGRQYGYTF.